This paragraph reports one T cell receptor beta chain. Its antigen is unidentified. A multiplex PCR was run with 60 Vbeta primers and 13 Jbeta primers. The data were produced by immunoSEQ multiplex PCR, yet TCRdb's version contains in-frame clones alone and is incomplete. Here the sample spans roughly 130,000 clones, 80% being singletons. This record comes from a study of cytomegalovirus exposure and HLA in healthy donors. Regarding the study as a whole: Later on, analysis showed that most CMV-associated TCR beta chains appeared to be HLA-restricted.

The clonotype originates from a man aged 40-49 years in good health and CMV-seronegative. The specimen sequenced was PBMCs.

As DNA, the CDR3 is TGCAGCGTCTCGGTAGCGGGTCAGCCCCAGCATTTT. Its translation: CSVSVAGQPQHF. The chain recombines TRBV29-1 with TRBJ1-5; D is unclear. The V end lost 6 bases, the J end lost 6 bases, and 12 bases lay between the germline ends. CDR3 length: 12 amino acids. Looked up from germline, CDR1 is SQVTM and CDR2 is ANQGSEA.